This T cell receptor beta chain was sequenced in a study of T-cell memory formation after mild COVID-19. At the level of the study: Largely, TCR clusters stayed within a single donor. Study-wide points: Among clones contracting day 15 to 85, CD4/CD8 was balanced, whereas later expanders leaned CD4+. Researchers report contracting CD4+ clones mostly in CM and EM, with CD8+ clones in EMRA.

TCR alpha and TCR beta cDNA libraries carrying sample barcodes and UMIs were produced by 5'RACE using constant-segment primers. TCRdb reanalysed the 5' RACE reads using MiXCR and keeps one entry per CDR3 protein. Of under 400,000 distinct CDR3 sequences listed, 28% were seen once; the top ten hold about 13%. Trimming cost V 0 bases and J 6 bases, with 4 bases left between them. CDR3 size: 12 residues. The V gene's germline CDR1 is SGHTA and CDR2 FQGNSA. The sample holds a few counts of this clonotype. Antigen specificity is unknown. The chain joins TRBV7-2 to TRBJ2-3, with D uncertain. The specimen was PBMCs or a T cell subset sorted from them (not recorded which). The receptor was isolated from an adult woman who had mild COVID-19 (a few samples of this study predate the infection). Cell type and time point are not known. CDR3 amino acids: CASSLAVDTQYF. The CDR3 bases are TGTGCCAGCAGCTTAGCGGTGGATACGCAGTATTTT.